A selection of T cell receptor beta chains follows, all from one sample in a study of cytomegalovirus exposure and HLA in healthy donors. The protocol was immunoSEQ multiplex PCR, while the TCRdb copy is restricted to in-frame clones and leaves out a portion. The table includes approximately 130,000 clones, around 70% detected once. Sequenced sample: PBMCs. Receptors were obtained from a man younger than 40 in good health and CMV-seronegative. Each CDR3 is given with its conserved first and last residue. The D gene is left open where the match is weak. Where a row states a size, it is once, few, many or the class of an expanded clone; other rows omit it.

v_call	clone_size	j_call	d_call	cdr3_length	cdr3_nt	cdr3_aa
TRBV25-1	once	TRBJ2-5	TRBD2	15	TGTGCCAGCACCGACTGGGGGGGTATCCAAGAGACCCAGTACTTC	CASTDWGGIQETQYF
TRBV7-2	few	TRBJ1-2	NA	13	TGTGCCAGCAGTCCCAGGGGTTCGAATGGCTACACCTTC	CASSPRGSNGYTF
TRBV7-2	NA	TRBJ1-1	NA	14	TGTGCCAGCAGCTGGACAGCTTTGAACACTGAAGCTTTCTTT	CASSWTALNTEAFF
TRBV5-6	NA	TRBJ2-5	TRBD1	15	TGTGCCAGCAGCTTTCAGGGACAGGGTTTAAGGACCCAGTACTTC	CASSFQGQGLRTQYF
TRBV27	NA	TRBJ2-5	TRBD2	16	TGTGCCAGCAACAGTGGGGCTAGCGGACCCCAAGAGACCCAGTACTTC	CASNSGASGPQETQYF
TRBV2	NA	TRBJ1-4	NA	15	TGTGCCAGCACCCGAGGAGGGGACTACTCTGAAAAACTGTTTTTT	CASTRGGDYSEKLFF
TRBV11-3	once	TRBJ2-3	TRBD2	15	TGTGCCAGCAGCTTATCGGGACTAGCGGGAGATACGCAGTATTTT	CASSLSGLAGDTQYF
TRBV18	NA	TRBJ2-7	NA	14	TGTGCCAGCTCACCGGGGACACGAGACTACGAGCAGTACTTC	CASSPGTRDYEQYF
TRBV4-3	few	TRBJ2-7	TRBD1	15	TGCGCCAGCAGCCTCAGACCGGGACAGGCCTACGAGCAGTACTTC	CASSLRPGQAYEQYF
TRBV28	NA	TRBJ1-6	TRBD1	15	TGTGCCAGCAGTTTACCAGGGACAGGTATATCACCCCTCCACTTT	CASSLPGTGISPLHF
TRBV6-5	NA	TRBJ2-2	TRBD2	15	TGTGCCAGCAAGGGACTAGCGGGGGGTGGCGGGGAGCTGTTTTTT	CASKGLAGGGGELFF
TRBV7-2	NA	TRBJ1-3	TRBD1	14	TGTGCCAGCAGCACACAGGGGACGGGAAACACCATATATTTT	CASSTQGTGNTIYF
TRBV5-4	NA	TRBJ2-7	NA	13	TGTGCCAGCAGCTTGGACGGTCACTACGAGCAGTACTTC	CASSLDGHYEQYF
TRBV5-1	NA	TRBJ1-6	NA	14	TGCGCCAGCAGCTTGGGAGACAAGGATTCACCCCTCCACTTT	CASSLGDKDSPLHF
TRBV28	NA	TRBJ1-5	NA	16	TGTGCCAGCAGTTCCCCCGGGTCGAGGGACAATCAGCCCCAGCATTTT	CASSSPGSRDNQPQHF
TRBV5-4	NA	TRBJ2-5	NA	13	TGTGCCAGCAGCTTGAGACGGGAAGAGACCCAGTACTTC	CASSLRREETQYF
TRBV7-9	NA	TRBJ2-7	TRBD2	16	TGTGCCAGCAGCTACCCAGGAGGACTAGCGGTTTACGAGCAGTACTTC	CASSYPGGLAVYEQYF
TRBV4-2	NA	TRBJ1-1	NA	15	TGTGCCAGCAGCCAAGATCTTGGCAGGAACACTGAAGCTTTCTTT	CASSQDLGRNTEAFF
TRBV6-5	few	TRBJ2-7	TRBD1	14	TGTGCCAGCAGAGACGGGACAGCAACCTACGAGCAGTACTTC	CASRDGTATYEQYF
TRBV7-3	NA	TRBJ1-1	NA	13	TGTGCCAGCAGCAGACAGGCGAACACTGAAGCTTTCTTT	CASSRQANTEAFF
TRBV6-1	NA	TRBJ1-5	NA	11	TGTGCCACACAAAGGGGACAGCCCCAGCATTTT	CATQRGQPQHF
TRBV4-3	NA	TRBJ2-1	NA	15	TGCGCCAGCAGCCTAGACCGGGATAGAGTCAATGAGCAGTTCTTC	CASSLDRDRVNEQFF
TRBV7-2	NA	TRBJ1-1	NA	11	TGTGCCAGTCAGGTGAACACTGAAGCTTTCTTT	CASQVNTEAFF
TRBV11-2	NA	TRBJ1-4	NA	15	TGTGCCAGCAGCTTAGAGGGGGGGCCGAATGAAAAACTGTTTTTT	CASSLEGGPNEKLFF
TRBV6-1	few	TRBJ1-1	TRBD1	14	TGTGCCAGCAGGGCGGGACAGGGAAACACTGAAGCTTTCTTT	CASRAGQGNTEAFF
TRBV25-1	NA	TRBJ2-3	TRBD1	13	TGTGCCAGCAGGACAGGGATCGGAGATACGCAGTATTTT	CASRTGIGDTQYF
TRBV3-2	NA	TRBJ1-2	NA	9	TGTGCCAGCAGCCAAGAAAGGAGCTTC	CASSQERSF
TRBV14	NA	TRBJ2-5	NA	15	TGTGCCAGCAGCCAAGGCGCAGGGCGGCTAGAGACCCAGTACTTC	CASSQGAGRLETQYF
TRBV7-3	once	TRBJ2-1	NA	14	TGTGCCAGCAGCTTAACTAGTACGAACAATGAGCAGTTCTTC	CASSLTSTNNEQFF
TRBV6-6	NA	TRBJ2-7	NA	13	TGTGCCAGCGGAGTGGGACATTCCTCCGAGCAGTACTTC	CASGVGHSSEQYF
TRBV28	few	TRBJ1-3	NA	14	TGTGCCAGCAGTACAGGGATGGGGGGAAACACCATATATTTT	CASSTGMGGNTIYF
TRBV25-1	once	TRBJ2-7	TRBD1	14	TGTGCCAGCAGTGTTGGGACAGGGTCCTACGAGCAGTACTTC	CASSVGTGSYEQYF
TRBV5-1	NA	TRBJ1-2	TRBD1	14	TGCGCCAGCAGCCGCGGACAGGGAAGGATTGGCTACACCTTC	CASSRGQGRIGYTF
TRBV19	NA	TRBJ1-1	NA	13	TGTGCCAGTAATCAGGGTTTGGGGACTGAAGCTTTCTTT	CASNQGLGTEAFF
TRBV10-3	NA	TRBJ2-7	TRBD1	13	TGTGCCATCACCGAGGGACAGACCTACGAGCAGTACTTC	CAITEGQTYEQYF
TRBV7-6	NA	TRBJ2-1	NA	15	TGTGCCAGCAGCTTAGCAGGGACTGGGGTCAATGAGCAGTTCTTC	CASSLAGTGVNEQFF
TRBV5-6	few	TRBJ2-1	TRBD1	15	TGTGCCAGCAGCTTGGAACTACAGGGGCGCGATGAGCAGTTCTTC	CASSLELQGRDEQFF
TRBV15	NA	TRBJ1-4	NA	13	TGTGCCACCAGCAGAGTTGGGGCAAGCGAACTGTTTTTT	CATSRVGASELFF
TRBV7-9	once	TRBJ1-2	NA	14	TGTGCCAGCAGCTTAGAGACCCCCTACTACGGCTACACCTTC	CASSLETPYYGYTF
TRBV29-1	NA	TRBJ2-1	TRBD2	15	TGCAGCGTTGAGGGGGGAGGAGCGGGAGCTAATGAGCAGTTCTTC	CSVEGGGAGANEQFF
TRBV4-3	NA	TRBJ2-1	TRBD2	15	TGCGCCAGCAGCTCGACGACTAGCGCGTTAAATGAGCAGTTCTTC	CASSSTTSALNEQFF
TRBV6-6	NA	TRBJ1-5	NA	15	TGTGCCAGCACTCAGGAGCCTAGCTGGGTTCAGCCCCAGCATTTT	CASTQEPSWVQPQHF
TRBV7-7	few	TRBJ2-1	TRBD2	15	TGTGCTAGCAGCTCCGGGACTAGCGGATACAATGAGCAGTTCTTC	CASSSGTSGYNEQFF
TRBV10-3	few	TRBJ2-5	TRBD2	18	TGTGCCATCAGTGATTCCCCTGGGACTAGCGGGAGGGAAGAGACCCAGTACTTC	CAISDSPGTSGREETQYF
TRBV2	NA	TRBJ2-5	TRBD2	16	TGTGCCAGCAGTGAAACGGTCCCTAGCGGGGGGGAGACCCAGTACTTC	CASSETVPSGGETQYF
TRBV6-1	NA	TRBJ2-1	NA	13	TGTGCCAGCAGTGAAATGACTTTGAATGAGCAGTTCTTC	CASSEMTLNEQFF
TRBV19	NA	TRBJ2-7	NA	13	TGTGCCAGCGCTGTGACAGGTTCCTACGAGCAGTACTTC	CASAVTGSYEQYF
TRBV5-6	NA	TRBJ1-2	TRBD1	15	TGTGCCAGCAGCTTGTCACAGGGGGCCGACTATGGCTACACCTTC	CASSLSQGADYGYTF
TRBV4-3	NA	TRBJ1-2	TRBD1	14	TGCGCCAGCAGCCCCGTCGGGACAGGGGATGGCTACACCTTC	CASSPVGTGDGYTF
TRBV28	NA	TRBJ2-7	TRBD1	18	TGTGCCAGCAGTGGCCCGTTGGTTTTGACAGGGGAAATCTACGAGCAGTACTTC	CASSGPLVLTGEIYEQYF
TRBV7-2	NA	TRBJ2-1	NA	14	TGTGCCAGCAGCTACGGGGATCTCTACAATGAGCAGTTCTTC	CASSYGDLYNEQFF
TRBV30	NA	TRBJ2-3	NA	13	TGTGCCTGGGACAAGCTAAGCACAGATACGCAGTATTTT	CAWDKLSTDTQYF
TRBV9	NA	TRBJ2-5	TRBD1	13	TGTGCCAGCAGCAAGACAGGGACGGAGACCCAGTACTTC	CASSKTGTETQYF
TRBV18	NA	TRBJ1-5	NA	14	TGTGCCAGCTCACCAGGGACAAATAATCAGCCCCAGCATTTT	CASSPGTNNQPQHF
TRBV4-1	NA	TRBJ2-6	NA	15	TGCGCCAGCAGCCAAGAGGTCTGGGGCGCCAACGTCCTGACTTTC	CASSQEVWGANVLTF
TRBV2	NA	TRBJ1-2	NA	14	TGTGCCAGCAGTGGGGCAGGGTTAGAAGGTGGCTACACCTTC	CASSGAGLEGGYTF
TRBV27	NA	TRBJ2-1	TRBD2	18	TGTGCCAGCAGCGTTGACCCTGCGACTAGCGGGATGCGAAATGAGCAGTTCTTC	CASSVDPATSGMRNEQFF